These T cell receptor beta chains were read from a single sample in a study of PD-1 blockade in classical Hodgkin lymphoma. TCRdb's copy holds only in-frame clones and misses some; the assay was immunoSEQ multiplex PCR. The table has 35,000 to 50,000 clones, 60% to 85% seen once; the top ten hold 9.5% to 13%. The starting material was peripheral blood mononuclear cells (PBMCs), obtained at baseline. Source of these receptors: a human donor with classical Hodgkin lymphoma. CDR3s include the opening cysteine and the closing phenylalanine or tryptophan. D genes are given only for firm matches. Expanded clones are given a class, and other clones once, few, many or no size at all.

TRBJ2-1 | TRBV9 | few | 19 | NA | CASSVGGGWSMSSYNEQFF | TGTGCCAGCAGCGTAGGAGGGGGGTGGAGTATGAGCTCCTACAATGAGCAGTTCTTC
TRBJ2-2 | TRBV6-5 | few | 10 | NA | CASRDGELFF | TGTGCCAGCAGGGACGGGGAGCTGTTTTTT
TRBJ1-5 | TRBV10-3 | NA | 17 | NA | CAISESSVQTSNQPQHF | TGTGCCATCAGTGAGTCGTCGGTACAGACTTCCAATCAGCCCCAGCATTTT
TRBJ2-5 | TRBV4-1 | NA | 14 | NA | CASSQVYWEETQYF | TGCGCCAGCAGCCAAGTCTACTGGGAAGAGACCCAGTACTTC
TRBJ1-1 | TRBV25-1 | NA | 18 | TRBD1 | CASSEWGTGKVYNTEAFF | TGTGCCAGCAGTGAATGGGGGACAGGGAAAGTGTATAACACTGAAGCTTTCTTT
TRBJ2-7 | TRBV7-2 | NA | 18 | TRBD2 | CASSPGLAAHRGGYEQYF | TGTGCCAGCAGCCCAGGACTAGCGGCGCATAGGGGGGGGTACGAGCAGTACTTC
TRBJ2-1 | TRBV27 | NA | 16 | NA | CASSLQAQGEGDEQFF | TGTGCCAGCAGTTTACAAGCCCAGGGTGAGGGCGATGAGCAGTTCTTC
TRBJ2-1 | TRBV9 | NA | 17 | TRBD2 | CASSVDLGGRAYNEQFF | TGTGCCAGCAGCGTCGACCTCGGCGGGAGAGCCTACAATGAGCAGTTCTTC
TRBJ2-3 | TRBV19 | NA | 16 | TRBD1 | CASSIGDRGRADTQYF | TGTGCCAGTAGTATAGGGGACAGGGGTAGGGCAGATACGCAGTATTTT
TRBJ2-1 | TRBV14 | NA | 15 | NA | CASSRSSQTYNEQFF | TGTGCCAGCAGCCGATCGTCTCAAACCTACAATGAGCAGTTCTTC
TRBJ1-2 | TRBV5-1 | NA | 13 | NA | CASSLEGNYGYTF | TGCGCCAGCAGCTTGGAGGGAAACTATGGCTACACCTTC
TRBJ2-3 | TRBV6-6 | NA | 15 | TRBD1 | CASSYSGQFTDTQYF | TGTGCCAGCAGTTACTCGGGACAGTTCACAGATACGCAGTATTTT
TRBJ2-7 | TRBV27 | once | 13 | NA | CASSLFLGGEQYF | TGTGCCAGCAGTTTATTTTTAGGGGGCGAGCAGTACTTC
TRBJ2-7 | TRBV18 | NA | 14 | TRBD2 | CASSPGLASYEQYF | TGTGCCAGCTCACCAGGACTAGCATCCTACGAGCAGTACTTC
TRBJ2-7 | TRBV5-1 | NA | 14 | NA | CASSLAGGSYEQYF | TGCGCCAGCAGCTTGGCCGGCGGCTCCTACGAGCAGTACTTC
TRBJ2-5 | TRBV5-1 | few | 15 | TRBD2 | CASNFLSGGMGTQYF | TGCGCCAGCAACTTTCTCTCGGGGGGTATGGGTACCCAGTACTTC
TRBJ2-7 | TRBV5-1 | NA | 15 | NA | CVSSLNPRGDYEQYF | TGCGTCAGCAGCTTAAACCCCAGAGGGGACTACGAGCAGTACTTC
TRBJ1-1 | TRBV10-2 | NA | 16 | NA | CASSESTFWMGTEAFF | TGCGCCAGCAGTGAGTCGACGTTTTGGATGGGCACTGAAGCTTTCTTT
TRBJ1-5 | TRBV28 | few | 16 | NA | CASSLGMGGGSQPQHF | TGTGCCAGCAGTTTAGGGATGGGAGGGGGAAGCCAGCCCCAGCATTTT
TRBJ2-3 | TRBV28 | NA | 15 | TRBD1 | CASSDRESGTDTQYF | TGTGCCAGCAGCGACAGGGAATCCGGCACAGATACGCAGTATTTT
TRBJ2-7 | TRBV7-6 | NA | 11 | NA | CASSFLDEQYF | TGTGCCAGCAGCTTCCTCGACGAGCAGTACTTC
TRBJ2-3 | TRBV7-3 | once | 14 | NA | CASSAIAGTDTQYF | TGTGCCAGCAGCGCCATAGCGGGCACAGATACGCAGTATTTT
TRBJ2-1 | TRBV21-1 | NA | 16 | NA | CASSRYVGQGSNEQFF | NA
TRBJ2-7 | TRBV9 | NA | 13 | NA | CASSSGPGSEQYF | TGTGCCAGCAGTTCAGGTCCGGGTAGCGAGCAGTACTTC
TRBJ2-2 | TRBV29-1 | NA | 13 | NA | CSVEWQGTGELFF | TGCAGCGTTGAATGGCAGGGGACCGGGGAGCTGTTTTTT
TRBJ1-2 | TRBV4-3 | once | 15 | NA | CASSQDQGGNYGYTF | TGCGCCAGCAGCCAAGATCAGGGTGGGAACTATGGCTACACCTTC
TRBJ2-7 | TRBV11-2 | NA | 11 | NA | CASSFFYEQYF | TGTGCCAGCAGCTTTTTTTACGAGCAGTACTTC
TRBJ2-7 | TRBV2 | NA | 12 | TRBD2 | CASSVAGGEQYF | TGTGCCAGCAGTGTAGCGGGAGGCGAGCAGTACTTC
TRBJ2-5 | TRBV6-1 | NA | 15 | TRBD2 | CASSETAGAQETQYF | TGTGCCAGCAGTGAAACCGCGGGAGCACAAGAGACCCAGTACTTC
TRBJ2-5 | TRBV4-3 | few | 13 | NA | CASSPRGAETQYF | TGCGCCAGCAGCCCTCGGGGTGCAGAGACCCAGTACTTC
TRBJ1-3 | TRBV6-1 | few | 16 | NA | CASSEGVGTSGNTIYF | TGTGCCAGCAGTGAAGGTGTTGGTACATCTGGAAACACCATATATTTT
TRBJ2-7 | TRBV5-1 | NA | 15 | NA | CASSLYSGTIYEQYF | TGCGCCAGCAGCTTATATTCCGGGACCATCTACGAGCAGTACTTC
TRBJ2-2 | TRBV19 | NA | 18 | TRBD2 | CASSPGTGLAGVAGELFF | TGTGCCAGTAGCCCCGGGACCGGACTAGCGGGAGTCGCCGGGGAGCTGTTTTTT
TRBJ2-7 | TRBV19 | few | 15 | NA | CATSMGQGRTYEQYF | TGTGCCACCTCAATGGGGCAGGGGAGAACCTACGAGCAGTACTTC
TRBJ2-1 | TRBV27 | NA | 13 | NA | CASSLRQDNEQFF | TGTGCCAGCAGTTTACGACAGGACAATGAGCAGTTCTTC
TRBJ2-1 | TRBV28 | NA | 15 | TRBD2 | CVSSFLTSGRYEQFF | TGTGTCAGCAGTTTTCTAACTAGCGGGAGGTATGAGCAGTTCTTC
TRBJ2-1 | TRBV6-5 | NA | 15 | NA | CASSQRTRGGSEQFF | TGTGCCAGCAGTCAAAGGACTAGGGGGGGATCGGAGCAGTTCTTC
TRBJ1-1 | TRBV27 | NA | 15 | NA | CASSLSRGGNTEAFF | TGTGCCAGCAGTTTATCAAGGGGAGGGAACACTGAAGCTTTCTTT
TRBJ2-5 | TRBV18 | NA | 14 | TRBD1 | CASSRRTGRETQYF | TGTGCCAGCTCACGACGGACAGGGCGAGAGACCCAGTACTTC
TRBJ1-3 | TRBV2 | few | 13 | NA | CASSPDTGNTIYF | TGTGCCAGCAGTCCAGATACCGGAAACACCATATATTTT
TRBJ2-7 | TRBV7-9 | medium-sized | 12 | TRBD1 | CASSNRGYEQYF | TGTGCCAGCAGCAACAGGGGTTACGAGCAGTACTTC
TRBJ2-7 | TRBV2 | NA | 13 | NA | CASMMGGLYEQYF | TGTGCCAGCATGATGGGCGGACTATACGAGCAGTACTTC
TRBJ1-5 | TRBV28 | NA | 13 | NA | CASGGGDYQPQHF | TGTGCCAGCGGCGGGGGGGATTATCAGCCCCAGCATTTT
TRBJ2-7 | TRBV7-6 | NA | 20 | NA | CASSPGMWSRRIANSYEQYF | TGTGCCAGCAGCCCGGGTATGTGGTCGCGGAGGATAGCCAACTCCTACGAGCAGTACTTC
TRBJ2-1 | TRBV7-9 | NA | 15 | TRBD2 | CASSSGTSGHNEQFF | TGTGCCAGCAGCTCCGGGACTAGCGGACACAATGAGCAGTTCTTC
TRBJ2-1 | TRBV5-1 | NA | 15 | TRBD2 | CASSLSGGPRREQFF | TGCGCCAGCAGCCTCTCGGGGGGGCCTCGACGTGAGCAGTTCTTC
TRBJ1-1 | TRBV10-3 | NA | 14 | NA | CAISGAAMNTEAFF | TGTGCCATCAGTGGGGCAGCCATGAACACTGAAGCTTTCTTT
TRBJ2-3 | TRBV5-1 | medium-sized | 13 | TRBD2 | CASSLETSRTQYF | TGCGCCAGCAGCTTGGAGACTAGCAGGACGCAGTATTTT
TRBJ2-1 | TRBV29-1 | NA | 13 | TRBD1 | CSVDKTGGNEQFF | TGCAGCGTTGATAAGACAGGGGGCAATGAGCAGTTCTTC
TRBJ1-5 | TRBV5-6 | many | 16 | TRBD1 | CASSFWGQVHNQPQHF | TGTGCCAGCAGCTTTTGGGGACAGGTTCACAATCAGCCCCAGCATTTT
TRBJ1-5 | TRBV28 | once | 16 | NA | CASSYGETDDNQPQHF | TGTGCCAGCAGTTACGGGGAGACCGACGACAATCAGCCCCAGCATTTT
TRBJ1-2 | TRBV2 | NA | 15 | TRBD1 | CASCCRDRGPRGYTF | TGTGCCAGCTGCTGCCGGGACAGGGGGCCGAGAGGCTACACCTTC
TRBJ2-2 | TRBV5-1 | once | 15 | NA | CASSLEGPHTGELFF | TGCGCCAGCAGCTTGGAGGGGCCCCACACCGGGGAGCTGTTTTTT
TRBJ1-5 | TRBV28 | NA | 15 | NA | CASSQSRPSNQPQHF | TGTGCCAGCAGCCAATCCCGCCCCAGCAATCAGCCCCAGCATTTT
TRBJ2-5 | TRBV27 | NA | 14 | NA | CASSLSGFRETQYF | TGTGCCAGCAGTTTATCGGGGTTTCGGGAGACCCAGTACTTC